The source of this T cell receptor beta chain is a study of blood T cell repertoires in COVID-19. Across the study: There were acute and convalescent COVID-19 samples, and they came from the United States, Italy and Spain. The analysed material was cDNA or gDNA that came from T cells, B-cell-depleted T cells, or PBMCs.

The germline gives CDR1 SGHTA, CDR2 FQGNSA. This CDR3 is built from 13 residues. V shed 6 bases and J 6 bases; nucleotides not matched to a gene: 6. Study processing details: Reference gene primer amplification gave nucleated cell count estimates. The repertoire was sequenced with immunoSEQ multiplex PCR; TCRdb's copy has only in-frame clones and lacks some. That table supplies the V and J calls and clone size; D and trimming were determined from the DNA. The data contain around 200,000 clones, around nine tenths of them singletons. The clonotype originates from a woman younger than 30 who had recovered from COVID-19. What was sequenced was peripheral blood. This chain connects TRBV7-2 to TRBJ1-2; TRBD1 matches 8 bases. CDR3 DNA: TGTGCCAGCAGTTTTCAGGGGGCGAATGGCTACACCTTC. This encodes CASSFQGANGYTF.